This is a list of T cell receptor beta chains from one sample in a study of blood T cell repertoires in COVID-19. Method: immunoSEQ multiplex PCR; TCRdb's copy keeps in-frame clones and lacks some. The table has over 100,000 clones, around 88% seen once. The sequencing input was peripheral blood. The receptors come from a man aged 60 to 75 with COVID-19, enrolled during active disease. The CDR3 runs from the conserved cysteine through the conserved F or W. Fields, in order: D gene, CDR3 length, J gene, V gene, CDR3 protein. D genes are given only for firm matches.

D gene: -; CDR3 length: 13; J gene: TRBJ1-1; V gene: TRBV10-3; CDR3 protein: CAISELGLTEAFF
D gene: TRBD1; CDR3 length: 15; J gene: TRBJ1-4; V gene: TRBV19; CDR3 protein: CASSTLDRGNEKLFF
D gene: -; CDR3 length: 13; J gene: TRBJ1-2; V gene: TRBV4-3; CDR3 protein: CASSNRGRDGYTF
D gene: -; CDR3 length: 12; J gene: TRBJ1-2; V gene: TRBV6-5; CDR3 protein: CASSTQTGGYTF
D gene: -; CDR3 length: 15; J gene: TRBJ1-2; V gene: TRBV14; CDR3 protein: CASSQDQGAPRGYTF
D gene: TRBD1; CDR3 length: 14; J gene: TRBJ1-2; V gene: TRBV30; CDR3 protein: CAWRPGQGNYGYTF
D gene: -; CDR3 length: 12; J gene: TRBJ2-2; V gene: TRBV12-3/TRBV12-4; CDR3 protein: CASSSQTGELFF
D gene: -; CDR3 length: 13; J gene: TRBJ1-6; V gene: TRBV19; CDR3 protein: CASKGGVNSPLHF
D gene: -; CDR3 length: 16; J gene: TRBJ1-1; V gene: TRBV7-3; CDR3 protein: CASSLSGVGRNTEAFF
D gene: -; CDR3 length: 12; J gene: TRBJ2-2; V gene: TRBV19; CDR3 protein: CASSNGAGELFF
D gene: TRBD2; CDR3 length: 16; J gene: TRBJ2-5; V gene: TRBV7-9; CDR3 protein: CASSATSGGAVETQYF
D gene: -; CDR3 length: 14; J gene: TRBJ1-2; V gene: TRBV6-5; CDR3 protein: CASTLGHLNYGYTF
D gene: -; CDR3 length: 12; J gene: TRBJ1-4; V gene: TRBV6-5; CDR3 protein: CAIGFGGEKLFF
D gene: -; CDR3 length: 14; J gene: TRBJ1-6; V gene: TRBV30; CDR3 protein: CAWTAGTYNSPLHF
D gene: -; CDR3 length: 14; J gene: TRBJ1-2; V gene: TRBV6-2/TRBV6-3; CDR3 protein: CASSYSDRMYGYTF
D gene: TRBD2; CDR3 length: 15; J gene: TRBJ2-5; V gene: TRBV2; CDR3 protein: CASITGLAGEETQYF
D gene: TRBD1; CDR3 length: 16; J gene: TRBJ1-6; V gene: TRBV5-5; CDR3 protein: CASSLWDRGINSPLHF
D gene: TRBD2; CDR3 length: 15; J gene: TRBJ2-1; V gene: TRBV7-3; CDR3 protein: CASSQEWSGGNEQFF
D gene: -; CDR3 length: 13; J gene: TRBJ1-1; V gene: TRBV10-3; CDR3 protein: CAILGGVGTEAFF
D gene: TRBD1; CDR3 length: 14; J gene: TRBJ1-2; V gene: TRBV12-5; CDR3 protein: CASGPGQGDYGYTF
D gene: TRBD2; CDR3 length: 17; J gene: TRBJ2-3; V gene: TRBV3-1/TRBV3-2; CDR3 protein: CASSQGRSGGPIVTQYF
D gene: -; CDR3 length: 13; J gene: TRBJ1-6; V gene: TRBV6-5; CDR3 protein: CASTSSRNSPLHF
D gene: -; CDR3 length: 14; J gene: TRBJ1-1; V gene: TRBV5-1; CDR3 protein: CASSRREFDTEAFF
D gene: -; CDR3 length: 14; J gene: TRBJ1-5; V gene: TRBV18; CDR3 protein: CASSTLREGQPQHF
D gene: -; CDR3 length: 17; J gene: TRBJ2-7; V gene: TRBV11-3; CDR3 protein: CASNVRASQWGPYEQYF
D gene: TRBD1; CDR3 length: 13; J gene: TRBJ2-7; V gene: TRBV19; CDR3 protein: CASSIRGLAEQYF
D gene: TRBD1; CDR3 length: 12; J gene: TRBJ1-4; V gene: TRBV30; CDR3 protein: CAWEQGNEKLFF
D gene: -; CDR3 length: 16; J gene: TRBJ1-2; V gene: TRBV28; CDR3 protein: CASSSQGRGDNYGYTF
D gene: TRBD1; CDR3 length: 17; J gene: TRBJ1-2; V gene: TRBV3-1/TRBV3-2; CDR3 protein: CASSQDLATGGNYGYTF
D gene: TRBD1; CDR3 length: 16; J gene: TRBJ1-5; V gene: TRBV5-4; CDR3 protein: CASSAGTGGRNQPQHF
D gene: TRBD1; CDR3 length: 15; J gene: TRBJ1-4; V gene: TRBV20-1; CDR3 protein: CSASRPGQGTEKLFF
D gene: TRBD1; CDR3 length: 16; J gene: TRBJ2-5; V gene: TRBV4-1; CDR3 protein: CASSQETGGARETQYF
D gene: -; CDR3 length: 14; J gene: TRBJ2-7; V gene: TRBV11-2; CDR3 protein: CASSTSVSSYEQYF
D gene: -; CDR3 length: 13; J gene: TRBJ1-4; V gene: TRBV11-1; CDR3 protein: CASSQVLNEKLFF
D gene: -; CDR3 length: 14; J gene: TRBJ1-1; V gene: TRBV30; CDR3 protein: CAWSVSQKNTEAFF
D gene: -; CDR3 length: 15; J gene: TRBJ2-5; V gene: TRBV4-3; CDR3 protein: CASSQDLSNLETQYF
D gene: -; CDR3 length: 13; J gene: TRBJ2-1; V gene: TRBV5-5; CDR3 protein: CASSLSGNNEQFF
D gene: TRBD1; CDR3 length: 16; J gene: TRBJ2-6; V gene: TRBV6-5; CDR3 protein: CASSYHRGAGANVLTF
D gene: -; CDR3 length: 14; J gene: TRBJ1-2; V gene: TRBV2; CDR3 protein: CASSGTVSNYGYTF
D gene: -; CDR3 length: 14; J gene: TRBJ1-6; V gene: TRBV5-6; CDR3 protein: CASSLSGDPSPLHF
D gene: -; CDR3 length: 16; J gene: TRBJ2-3; V gene: TRBV5-4; CDR3 protein: CASSLRRAASTDTQYF
D gene: TRBD1; CDR3 length: 13; J gene: TRBJ1-1; V gene: TRBV7-3; CDR3 protein: CASSRGQGSEAFF
D gene: -; CDR3 length: 14; J gene: TRBJ1-2; V gene: TRBV6-5; CDR3 protein: CASSTPGDYYGYTF
D gene: -; CDR3 length: 15; J gene: TRBJ1-4; V gene: TRBV18; CDR3 protein: CASSSAGATNEKLFF
D gene: TRBD1; CDR3 length: 14; J gene: TRBJ2-7; V gene: TRBV28; CDR3 protein: CAIQAGQETYEQYF
D gene: -; CDR3 length: 14; J gene: TRBJ1-2; V gene: TRBV19; CDR3 protein: CASSAKGTLHGYTF
D gene: -; CDR3 length: 16; J gene: TRBJ1-5; V gene: TRBV10-2; CDR3 protein: CATQGPSTASNQPQHF
D gene: -; CDR3 length: 15; J gene: TRBJ1-5; V gene: TRBV6-5; CDR3 protein: CASRPRRVSNQPQHF
D gene: -; CDR3 length: 13; J gene: TRBJ1-1; V gene: TRBV4-3; CDR3 protein: CASSQERAVKAFF
D gene: TRBD1; CDR3 length: 18; J gene: TRBJ1-4; V gene: TRBV27; CDR3 protein: CASSSRPPGTAFNEKLFF
D gene: -; CDR3 length: 14; J gene: TRBJ1-4; V gene: TRBV28; CDR3 protein: CASSSGGTNEKLFF
D gene: TRBD2; CDR3 length: 15; J gene: TRBJ2-3; V gene: TRBV9; CDR3 protein: CASSVTAGGTDTQYF
D gene: -; CDR3 length: 15; J gene: TRBJ1-2; V gene: TRBV28; CDR3 protein: CASSSPNSMVYGYTF
D gene: -; CDR3 length: 17; J gene: TRBJ1-3; V gene: TRBV4-2; CDR3 protein: CASSQDKGGNSGNTIYF
D gene: -; CDR3 length: 17; J gene: TRBJ1-4; V gene: TRBV24-1; CDR3 protein: CATSDSPGPWRGEKLFF
D gene: -; CDR3 length: 14; J gene: TRBJ1-6; V gene: TRBV10-1; CDR3 protein: CASSNRARDSPLHF
D gene: -; CDR3 length: 15; J gene: TRBJ1-2; V gene: TRBV5-1; CDR3 protein: CASSLGRAGYYGYTF
D gene: -; CDR3 length: 15; J gene: TRBJ2-1; V gene: TRBV29-1; CDR3 protein: CSVGLAHRVDNEQFF
D gene: -; CDR3 length: 13; J gene: TRBJ1-2; V gene: TRBV12-3/TRBV12-4; CDR3 protein: CASQGASPYGYTF
D gene: TRBD1; CDR3 length: 16; J gene: TRBJ2-7; V gene: TRBV30; CDR3 protein: CAWSSYGDRGLHEQYF